Listed below are T cell receptor beta chains from one sample, sequenced in a study of tumor-infiltrating lymphocytes in primary liver carcinoma. One entry per CDR3 protein, called by TCRdb with MiXCR from the multiplex PCR reads. The sample contains 75,000 to 80,000 distinct CDR3 sequences, roughly 71% of which appear only once. Sequenced input: tumor-adjacent normal liver tissue. These receptors originate from a man aged 35-49 years with primary liver carcinoma and hepatitis B virus infection. The CDR3 runs from the conserved cysteine through the conserved F or W. Fields, in order: clone size, CDR3 length, V gene, D gene, J gene, CDR3 protein, CDR3 DNA. D genes are given only for firm matches. Clone size, where shown, is once, few, many, or a class for clones that have expanded.

once	16	TRBV11-2	NA	TRBJ2-7	CTSSLGFRAGLNKQYF	TGTACCAGCAGCTTAGGTTTTAGGGCTGGGTTGAACAAGCAGTACTTC
NA	14	TRBV29-1	NA	TRBJ2-1	CSVEWMSQPNEQFF	TGCAGCGTTGAATGGATGAGCCAGCCCAATGAGCAGTTCTTC
NA	15	TRBV28	NA	TRBJ1-2	CASTFRMVANYDYTF	TGTGCCAGCACCTTTCGGATGGTGGCTAACTATGACTACACCTTC
NA	15	TRBV12-3/TRBV12-4	NA	TRBJ1-1	CASSPRVGGTIEAFF	TGTGCCAGCAGTCCTCGCGTGGGGGGTACCATTGAAGCTTTCTTT
NA	16	TRBV6-5	NA	TRBJ1-1	CASCYSGAGHGAEAFF	TGTGCCAGCTGTTACTCCGGGGCAGGACATGGAGCTGAAGCTTTCTTT
NA	15	TRBV6-2/TRBV6-3	NA	TRBJ2-6	CASSFTISGANVLTF	TGTGCCAGCAGTTTCACGATTTCTGGGGCCAACGTCCTGACTTTC
NA	15	TRBV7-3	NA	TRBJ2-3	CASSLIRGSPDTQYF	TGTGCCAGCAGCTTAATTCGGGGCTCCCCAGATACGCAGTATTTT
NA	15	TRBV7-2	NA	TRBJ1-4	CASSSRGEDGGKLFF	TGTGCCAGCAGCTCCCGAGGGGAGGACGGAGGAAAACTGTTTTTT
many	16	TRBV7-9	TRBD2	TRBJ2-1	CASSPTSGSGKNEQFF	TGTGCCAGCAGCCCTACTAGCGGGAGTGGGAAGAATGAGCAGTTCTTC
NA	14	TRBV6-2/TRBV6-3	NA	TRBJ1-5	CASSYSAGGQPQHF	TGTGCCAGCAGTTACTCGGCAGGAGGACAGCCCCAGCATTTT
NA	14	TRBV29-1	TRBD1	TRBJ2-1	CSIDRDSAYNEQFF	TGCAGCATTGATCGGGACAGTGCCTACAATGAGCAGTTCTTC
many	15	TRBV6-2/TRBV6-3	NA	TRBJ2-4	CASKSTGPTKNIQYF	TGTGCCAGCAAATCCACAGGCCCAACCAAAAACATTCAGTACTTC
NA	15	TRBV30	TRBD1	TRBJ2-7	CAWDPGQESYYGQYF	TGTGCCTGGGACCCCGGACAGGAAAGTTACTACGGGCAGTACTTC
NA	16	TRBV4-3	TRBD2	TRBJ2-7	CASSPELAVTSYEQYF	TGTGCCAGCAGTCCGGAACTAGCGGTCACATCCTACGAGCAGTACTTC
few	13	TRBV29-1	TRBD1	TRBJ2-1	CSAGTGGYNEQFF	TGCAGCGCTGGGACAGGGGGATACAATGAGCAGTTCTTC
NA	14	TRBV6-1	NA	TRBJ2-1	CASGAEGRRSEQFF	TGTGCCAGCGGGGCGGAGGGCCGTAGGAGTGAGCAATTCTTC
NA	12	TRBV11-1	NA	TRBJ2-1	CASAGAYYEQYF	TGTGCCAGCGCAGGGGCCTACTATGAGCAATACTTC
NA	14	TRBV28	TRBD2	TRBJ2-7	CASNFLAGDYEQYF	TGTGCCAGCAATTTTCTAGCGGGCGACTACGAGCAGTACTTC
many	13	TRBV11-2	NA	TRBJ1-2	CVSSLEGNYGYTF	TGTGTCAGCAGCTTAGAGGGGAACTATGGCTACACCTTC
medium-sized	15	TRBV11-3	TRBD1	TRBJ2-2	CASSHRGPNTGELFF	TGTGCCAGCAGCCACAGGGGGCCAAACACCGGGGAGCTGTTTTTT
once	16	TRBV12-3/TRBV12-4	TRBD1	TRBJ1-5	CASSLALGTGVGPQQF	TGTGCCAGCAGTTTAGCCCTAGGGACAGGGGTAGGGCCCCAGCAATTT
NA	14	TRBV4-2	NA	TRBJ1-6	CASNQGDRSSPLHF	TGTGCCAGCAACCAAGGTGACAGGTCTTCACCCCTCCACTTT
NA	16	TRBV12-3/TRBV12-4	TRBD2	TRBJ2-1	CASSLGSGGKVGEQFF	TGTGCCAGCAGCTTAGGTAGCGGGGGTAAGGTGGGTGAGCAGTTCTTC
NA	11	TRBV7-9	NA	TRBJ2-1	CARSFLGKQFF	TGTGCCAGAAGCTTTCTTGGTAAGCAGTTCTTC
few	16	TRBV11-2	TRBD2	TRBJ2-3	CASSAGSGASTDTQYF	TGTGCCAGCAGCGCTGGTAGCGGGGCTAGCACAGATACGCAGTATTTT
NA	17	TRBV12-5	NA	TRBJ1-2	CANGLLGGKGANYGYTF	TGTGCTAATGGCTTGTTGGGCGGAAAGGGAGCTAACTATGGCTACACCTTC
NA	15	TRBV28	TRBD1	TRBJ1-1	CASSARRGQLAEAFF	TGTGCCAGCAGTGCTCGGAGGGGGCAGTTGGCTGAAGCTTTCTTT
NA	12	TRBV29-1	NA	TRBJ2-5	CNVEGAGETQYF	TGCAACGTTGAAGGGGCCGGGGAGACACAGTACTTC
NA	15	TRBV5-5	TRBD2	TRBJ2-7	CVRSLAGTTYYGQYF	TGTGTCAGGAGCTTAGCCGGGACTACATACTACGGGCAGTACTTC
NA	14	TRBV5-4	NA	TRBJ1-6	CANSLSGGNSPLHF	TGTGCCAACAGCTTATCCGGGGGCAATTCACCCCTCCACTTT
once	13	TRBV29-1	NA	TRBJ2-5	CSFEGTPKETHYF	TGCAGCTTTGAAGGGACACCCAAAGAGACCCATTACTTC
NA	15	TRBV29-1	NA	TRBJ1-1	CSVAPGWAMNTGAFF	TGCAGCGTTGCCCCTGGTTGGGCAATGAACACTGGAGCTTTCTTT
NA	15	TRBV11-2	NA	TRBJ2-2	CAGSLLGANTGELLF	TGTGCCGGCAGCTTACTTGGAGCGAACACCGGGGAGTTGCTTTTT
NA	13	TRBV6-2/TRBV6-3	NA	TRBJ1-6	CTSSYIVNSSLHF	TGTACCAGCAGTTACATCGTGAATTCATCCCTCCACTTT
many	14	TRBV6-2/TRBV6-3	TRBD2	TRBJ2-1	CASQKRDPYNEQFF	TGTGCCAGCCAAAAGCGGGACCCGTACAATGAGCAGTTCTTC
NA	14	TRBV12-3/TRBV12-4	NA	TRBJ2-3	CVSSPGTRPDTQYF	TGTGTCAGCAGTCCCGGAACTAGGCCAGATACGCAGTATTTT
NA	15	TRBV29-1	TRBD1	TRBJ1-1	CNDTGGWGMNTEAFF	TGCAACGATACAGGGGGCTGGGGGATGAACACTGAAGCTTTCTTT
NA	14	TRBV14	NA	TRBJ1-1	CASRPREGNIEAFF	TGTGCTAGCAGGCCCCGGGAGGGAAACATTGAAGCTTTCTTT
NA	13	TRBV10-3	NA	TRBJ1-1	CAISGTVDAEALF	TGTGCCATCAGTGGTACAGTGGACGCTGAAGCTCTCTTT
NA	14	TRBV7-8	NA	TRBJ2-1	CASSQCNSYNEQFF	TGTGCCAGCAGTCAGTGCAACTCCTACAATGAGCAGTTCTTC
NA	13	TRBV10-2	NA	TRBJ2-5	CASSSSRGETQYF	TGCGCCAGCAGCTCAAGTCGTGGAGAGACCCAGTACTTC
once	16	TRBV4-3	TRBD1	TRBJ1-6	CVSSSWDRGRNPPLHF	TGCGTCAGCAGCTCCTGGGACAGGGGAAGGAATCCACCCCTCCACTTT
many	16	TRBV29-1	TRBD2	TRBJ2-1	CSVEFGSGRITDEQFF	TGCAGCGTTGAATTCGGGAGCGGGAGGATAACCGATGAGCAGTTCTTC
NA	18	TRBV11-2	TRBD2	TRBJ2-7	CASTLVPEASGREHEQYF	TGTGCCAGCACCTTAGTCCCCGAGGCTAGCGGGAGGGAGCATGAGCAGTACTTC
NA	16	TRBV11-2	TRBD1	TRBJ2-7	CASRSHSSGTVYEQYF	TGTGCCAGCAGGTCCCATTCGTCCGGGACAGTCTACGAGCAGTACTTC
NA	16	TRBV11-2	NA	TRBJ1-4	CASSPGIAPTYEKLFF	TGTGCCAGCAGCCCTGGCATAGCTCCAACTTATGAAAAATTGTTTTTT
many	14	TRBV6-1	TRBD1	TRBJ2-7	CASSADRVWYEQYF	TGTGCCAGCAGTGCGGACAGGGTTTGGTACGAGCAGTACTTC
NA	13	TRBV6-1	NA	TRBJ1-2	CVSSERGPYRYTF	TGTGTCAGCAGTGAACGAGGGCCTTATCGCTACACCTTC
NA	16	TRBV12-3/TRBV12-4	NA	TRBJ2-3	CASSLQGTNGSVGQYF	TGTGCCAGCAGTCTACAAGGAACTAACGGGAGCGTCGGGCAGTATTTT
NA	13	TRBV29-1	NA	TRBJ2-1	CSAARAGDNEQFF	TGCAGTGCTGCCAGGGCCGGGGACAATGAGCAGTTCTTC
once	16	TRBV10-2	TRBD1	TRBJ2-2	CASSEEGTGGTVELFF	TGCGCCAGCAGTGAGGAGGGGACAGGGGGGACCGTGGAGCTGTTTTTT
NA	13	TRBV10-3	NA	TRBJ2-1	CATRGTGWDKQFF	TGTGCCACACGTGGCACCGGATGGGATAAGCAGTTCTTC
NA	15	TRBV6-2/TRBV6-3	NA	TRBJ2-7	CASSYSGDSSYEQYF	TGTGCCAGCAGTTACTCCGGTGATAGCTCCTACGAGCAGTACTTC
NA	11	TRBV6-5	NA	TRBJ2-1	CAIGIGASEFF	TGTGCCATCGGGATAGGGGCTAGTGAGTTCTTC
once	16	TRBV12-3/TRBV12-4	TRBD2	TRBJ2-1	CASGYGLAGAADEQFF	TGTGCTAGCGGTTATGGACTAGCGGGAGCGGCGGACGAGCAGTTCTTC
once	12	TRBV30	NA	TRBJ2-1	CAWSVLLNEQLF	TGTGCCTGGAGTGTACTACTCAATGAGCAGTTATTC
NA	13	TRBV11-2	NA	TRBJ2-7	CISNFGGASEQYF	TGTATCAGCAACTTCGGAGGGGCTAGCGAGCAGTACTTC
NA	18	TRBV7-8	NA	TRBJ2-1	CASSLLGGPAVSYIEQFF	TGTGCCAGCAGCCTGCTTGGAGGCCCAGCGGTCTCCTACATTGAGCAGTTCTTC
NA	11	TRBV7-3	NA	TRBJ2-5	CASSPGETQYF	TGTGCCAGCAGCCCAGGAGAGACCCAGTACTTC